Listed here is a single TCR beta chain. Antigen unknown. RNA, at roughly 0.5 to 1 ug, was reverse transcribed with random hexamers. TCRdb processed the immunoSEQ multiplex PCR reads anew with MiXCR; each CDR3 protein has one entry. Of 120,000 to 150,000 distinct CDR3 sequences in the sample, around 94% were seen once. This specimen comes from a study of CD8 T cells in Susac syndrome. Germline trimming cut 2 bases from V and 6 bases from J; bases unmatched to any gene: 3. This CDR3 has 15 residues. Germline-derived CDR1 and CDR2 are MNHNY and SVGAGI (reference sequence). Study-wide points: Acknowledgment was made by the study that its TCR sequencing and HLA analysis involved a relatively small number of individuals.

The TCR was taken from a human donor in good health. The sequenced material came from CD4+ T cells from PBMCs. V and J are TRBV6-6 and TRBJ1-4, with TRBD1 matching 10 bases. The CDR3 loop is CASSYRQGAHEKLFF. As DNA, the CDR3 is TGTGCCAGCAGTTACCGACAGGGGGCACATGAAAAACTGTTTTTT.